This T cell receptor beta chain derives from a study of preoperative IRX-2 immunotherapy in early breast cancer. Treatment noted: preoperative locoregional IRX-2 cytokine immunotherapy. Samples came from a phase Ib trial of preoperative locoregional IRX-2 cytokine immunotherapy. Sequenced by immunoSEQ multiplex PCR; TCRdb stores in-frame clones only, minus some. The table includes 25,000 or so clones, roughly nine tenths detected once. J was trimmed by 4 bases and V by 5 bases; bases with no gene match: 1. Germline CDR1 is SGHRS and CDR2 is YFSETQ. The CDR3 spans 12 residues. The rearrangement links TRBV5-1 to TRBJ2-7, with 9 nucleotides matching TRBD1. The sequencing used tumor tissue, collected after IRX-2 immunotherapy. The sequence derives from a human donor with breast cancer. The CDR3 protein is CASRQGAYEQYF. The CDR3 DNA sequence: TGCGCCAGCAGACAGGGGGCGTACGAGCAGTACTTC.